This T cell receptor (beta chain) was captured in a study of cytomegalovirus exposure and HLA in healthy donors. This clone was picked up one time. The CDR3 runs 15 residues. V shed 6 bases, J shed 6 bases, and the junction held 13 bases outside the gene matches. The germline V gene encodes CDR1 MNHEY and CDR2 SVGAGI. The table came from immunoSEQ multiplex PCR; TCRdb's copy has only in-frame clones and leaves some out. The table has 100,000 to 150,000 clones, about 90% seen once. The sequence was collected from a man under 40 in good health and CMV-seronegative. The source material was PBMCs. V usage is TRBV6-5 and J usage is TRBJ1-2, with 7 bases aligning to TRBD1. The CDR3 sequence is CASSPKNRGVHGYTF. Here the CDR3 DNA reads TGTGCCAGCAGCCCCAAAAACAGGGGAGTGCATGGCTACACCTTC.